The source of this T cell receptor beta chain is a study of immune heterogeneity within non-small cell lung tumors. Study information: There were several squamous cell carcinomas, fewer than twelve non-squamous carcinomas and 1 tumor not otherwise specified. Study-wide points: Some T-cell receptor beta clonotypes occurred at high frequency. These high-frequency clonotypes were largely distinct between individual patients. Identical dominant CDR3 beta clonotypes recurred across tumor sites within a patient, alongside site-unique high-frequency clones.

Template was bulk tumor genomic DNA, 600 to 650 ng per sample. Several biopsies were spaced far apart within each primary tumor and obtained as surgery took place. Those enrolled were patients newly diagnosed with untreated non-small cell lung cancer and undergoing curative surgery. Having surgery with curative intent, the donors were patients newly diagnosed with non-small cell lung cancer. Multiplex PCR amplified the TCR beta CDR3 region. Its first round ran for 10 to 11 cycles with 32 V and 13 J primers. TCRdb called the multiplex PCR reads again in MiXCR, with one record for every CDR3 protein. The sample lists approximately 3,000 distinct CDR3 sequences, roughly a sixth occurring once. The CDR3 runs 14 residues. CDR1 is SGHAT and CDR2 is FQNNGV in the germline V gene. Unmatched junction bases numbered 5, after V lost 5 bases and J lost 5 bases. This clonotype qualifies as large. The antigen is undetermined.

Input material: lung tumor tissue. The TCR was taken from a man between 50 and 59 years old with non-small cell lung cancer. The gene calls are TRBV11-2 and TRBJ1-5, with 8 bases lining up with TRBD1. As DNA, the CDR3 is TGTGCCAGCAGCCCAGGGGGCGCGTATCAGCCCCAGCATTTT. Translated, it gives CASSPGGAYQPQHF.